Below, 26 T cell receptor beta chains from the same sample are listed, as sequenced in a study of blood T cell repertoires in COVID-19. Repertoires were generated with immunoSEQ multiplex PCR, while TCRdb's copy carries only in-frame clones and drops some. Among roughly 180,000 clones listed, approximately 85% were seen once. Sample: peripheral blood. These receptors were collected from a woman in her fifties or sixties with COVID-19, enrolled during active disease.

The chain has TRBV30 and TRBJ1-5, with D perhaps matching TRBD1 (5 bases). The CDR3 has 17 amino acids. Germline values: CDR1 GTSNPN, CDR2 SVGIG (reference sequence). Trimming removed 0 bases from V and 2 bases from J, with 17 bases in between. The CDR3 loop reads CAWSVQGEGMGNQPQHF. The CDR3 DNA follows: TGTGCCTGGAGTGTACAAGGGGAGGGAATGGGCAATCAGCCCCAGCATTTT.

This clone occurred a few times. The DNA for the CDR3 is TGTGCCAGCAGTTACGGGACTAGCGGGACCAGCTCCTACGAGCAGTACTTC. Residues: CASSYGTSGTSSYEQYF. This chain uses TRBV11-2 with TRBJ2-7, with TRBD2 matching 13 bases. The CDR3 is 17 amino acids. Per the germline V gene, CDR1 is SGHAT and CDR2 is FQNNGV. Trimming cost V 6 bases and J 0 bases; bases outside gene matches: 8.

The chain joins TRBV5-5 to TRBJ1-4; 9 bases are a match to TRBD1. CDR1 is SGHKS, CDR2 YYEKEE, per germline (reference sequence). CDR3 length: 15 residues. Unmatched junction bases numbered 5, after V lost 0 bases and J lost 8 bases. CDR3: CASSLATGGDEKLFF. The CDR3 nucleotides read TGTGCCAGCAGCTTGGCCACAGGGGGCGACGAAAAACTGTTTTTT.

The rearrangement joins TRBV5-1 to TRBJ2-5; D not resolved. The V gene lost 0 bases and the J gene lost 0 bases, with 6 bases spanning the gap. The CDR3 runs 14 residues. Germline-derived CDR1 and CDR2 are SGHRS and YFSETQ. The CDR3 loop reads CASSLGAYQETQYF. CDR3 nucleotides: TGCGCCAGCAGCTTGGGCGCGTACCAAGAGACCCAGTACTTC. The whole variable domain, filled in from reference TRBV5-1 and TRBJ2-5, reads KAGVTQTPRYLIKTRGQQVTLSCSPISGHRSVSWYQQTPGQGLQFLFEYFSETQRNKGNFPGRFSGRQFSNSRSEMNVSTLELGDSALYLCASSLGAYQETQYFGPGTRLLVL.

CDR3 sequence (DNA): TGCAGCGTGATCACAGGGGCCGAGCAGTACTTC. Its translation is CSVITGAEQYF. V gene TRBV29-1 combines with J gene TRBJ2-7; the match to TRBD1 covers 7 bases. The CDR3 has 11 residues. Germline CDR1 and CDR2: SQVTM and ANQGSEA. V dropped 6 bases and J dropped 6; count of bases not matched to a gene: 5.

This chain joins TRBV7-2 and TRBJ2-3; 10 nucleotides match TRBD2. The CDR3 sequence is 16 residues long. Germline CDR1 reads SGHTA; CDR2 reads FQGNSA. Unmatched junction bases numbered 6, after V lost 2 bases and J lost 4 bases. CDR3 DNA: TGTGCCAGCAGCTTACTAGCGGGAGAGATTGCAGATACGCAGTATTTT. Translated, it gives CASSLLAGEIADTQYF.

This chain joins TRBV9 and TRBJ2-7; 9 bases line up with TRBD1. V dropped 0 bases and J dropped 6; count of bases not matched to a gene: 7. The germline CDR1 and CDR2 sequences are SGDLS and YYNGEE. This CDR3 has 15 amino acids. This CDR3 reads CASSVEGGQGGEQYF. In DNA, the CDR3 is TGTGCCAGCAGCGTAGAGGGGGGACAGGGCGGCGAGCAGTACTTC.

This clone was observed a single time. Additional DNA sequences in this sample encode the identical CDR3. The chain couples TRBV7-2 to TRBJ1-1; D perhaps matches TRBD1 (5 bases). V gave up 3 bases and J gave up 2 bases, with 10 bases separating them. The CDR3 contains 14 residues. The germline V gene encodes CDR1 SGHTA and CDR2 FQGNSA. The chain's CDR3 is CASSLAGGNTEAFF. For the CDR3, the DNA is TGTGCCAGCAGCTTGGCGGGGGGAAACACTGAAGCTTTCTTT.

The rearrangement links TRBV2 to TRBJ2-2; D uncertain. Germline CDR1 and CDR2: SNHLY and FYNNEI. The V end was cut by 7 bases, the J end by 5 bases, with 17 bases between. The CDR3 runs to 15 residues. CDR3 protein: CASIPLSLSTGELFF. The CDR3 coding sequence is TGTGCCAGCATCCCCCTGTCCTTGTCTACCGGGGAGCTGTTTTTT.

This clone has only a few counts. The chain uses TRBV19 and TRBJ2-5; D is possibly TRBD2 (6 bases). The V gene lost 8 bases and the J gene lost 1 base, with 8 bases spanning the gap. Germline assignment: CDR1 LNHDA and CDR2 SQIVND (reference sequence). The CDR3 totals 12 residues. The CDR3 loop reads CASRRGQETQYF. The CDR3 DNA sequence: TGTGCCAGTCGGAGGGGCCAAGAGACCCAGTACTTC.

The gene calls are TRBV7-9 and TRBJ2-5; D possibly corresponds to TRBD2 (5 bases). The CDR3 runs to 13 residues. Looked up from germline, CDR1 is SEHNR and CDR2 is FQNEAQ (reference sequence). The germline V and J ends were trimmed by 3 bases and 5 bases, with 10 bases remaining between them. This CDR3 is CASSFREWETQYF. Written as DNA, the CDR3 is TGTGCCAGCAGCTTTAGGGAGTGGGAGACCCAGTACTTC.

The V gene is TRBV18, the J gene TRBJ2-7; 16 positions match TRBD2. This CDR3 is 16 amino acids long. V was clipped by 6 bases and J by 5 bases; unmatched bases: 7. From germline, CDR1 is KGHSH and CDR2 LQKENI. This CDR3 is CASSTGTSGRGNEQYF. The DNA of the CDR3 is TGTGCCAGCTCCACCGGGACTAGCGGGAGGGGCAACGAGCAGTACTTC.

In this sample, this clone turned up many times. In nucleotides, the CDR3 is TGTGCCAGCAGTCCTACTAGCGGGGGGGCCAATGAGCAGTTCTTC. It is translated as CASSPTSGGANEQFF. The V and J genes are TRBV6-4 and TRBJ2-1; 13 bases line up with TRBD2. The germline gives CDR1 MRHNA, CDR2 SNTAGT. The CDR3 has 15 residues. V lost 5 bases to trimming and J lost 6 bases; unmatched junction nucleotides: 4.

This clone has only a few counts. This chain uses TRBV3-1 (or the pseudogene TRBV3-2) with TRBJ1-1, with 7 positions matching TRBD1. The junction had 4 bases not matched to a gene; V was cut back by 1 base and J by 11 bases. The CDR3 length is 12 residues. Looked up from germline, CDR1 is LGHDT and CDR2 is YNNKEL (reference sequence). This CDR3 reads CASSQGDRDAFF. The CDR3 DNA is TGTGCCAGCAGCCAAGGTGACAGGGATGCTTTCTTT.

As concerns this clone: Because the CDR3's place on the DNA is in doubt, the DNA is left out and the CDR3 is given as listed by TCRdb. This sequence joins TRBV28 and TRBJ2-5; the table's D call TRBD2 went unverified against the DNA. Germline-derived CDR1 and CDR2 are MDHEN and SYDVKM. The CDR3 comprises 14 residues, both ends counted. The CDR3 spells CASSSSGVGETQYF.

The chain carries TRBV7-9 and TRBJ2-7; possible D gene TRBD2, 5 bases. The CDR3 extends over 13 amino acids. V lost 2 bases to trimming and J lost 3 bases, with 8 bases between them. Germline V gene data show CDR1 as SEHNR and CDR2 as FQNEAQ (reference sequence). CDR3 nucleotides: TGTGCCAGCAGCTTACTGGGAGACTACGAGCAGTACGTC. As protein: CASSLLGDYEQYV.

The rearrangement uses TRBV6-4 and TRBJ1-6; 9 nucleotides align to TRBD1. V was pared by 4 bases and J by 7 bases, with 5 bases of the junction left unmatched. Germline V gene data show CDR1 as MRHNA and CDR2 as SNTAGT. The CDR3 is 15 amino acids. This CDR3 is CASSVTGGLNSPLHF. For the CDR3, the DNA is TGTGCCAGCAGTGTGACAGGGGGGCTGAATTCACCCCTCCACTTT.

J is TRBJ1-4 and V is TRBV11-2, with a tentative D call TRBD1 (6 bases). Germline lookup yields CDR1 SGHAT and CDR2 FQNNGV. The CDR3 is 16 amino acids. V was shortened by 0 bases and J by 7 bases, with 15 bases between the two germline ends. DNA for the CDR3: TGTGCCAGCAGCTTAGATCATCAGGGGTATGGTGAAAAACTGTTTTTT. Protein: CASSLDHQGYGEKLFF.

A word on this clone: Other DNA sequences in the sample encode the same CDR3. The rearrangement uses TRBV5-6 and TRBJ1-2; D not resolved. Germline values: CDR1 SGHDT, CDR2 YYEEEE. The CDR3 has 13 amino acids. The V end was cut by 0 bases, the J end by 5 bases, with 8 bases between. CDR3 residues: CASSLAGGYGYTF. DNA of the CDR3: TGTGCCAGCAGCTTGGCCGGAGGGTATGGCTACACCTTC. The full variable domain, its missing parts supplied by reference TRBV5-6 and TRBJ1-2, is DAGVTQSPTHLIKTRGQQVTLRCSPKSGHDTVSWYQQALGQGPQFIFQYYEEEERQRGNFPDRFSGHQFPNYSSELNVNALLLGDSALYLCASSLAGGYGYTFGSGTRLTVV.

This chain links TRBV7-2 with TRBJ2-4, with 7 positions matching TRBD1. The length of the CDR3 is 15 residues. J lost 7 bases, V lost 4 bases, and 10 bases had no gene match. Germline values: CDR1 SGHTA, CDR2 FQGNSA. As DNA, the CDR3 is TGTGCCAGCAGCTCCCGACAGGGATCGGGGAACATTCAGTACTTC. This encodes CASSSRQGSGNIQYF.

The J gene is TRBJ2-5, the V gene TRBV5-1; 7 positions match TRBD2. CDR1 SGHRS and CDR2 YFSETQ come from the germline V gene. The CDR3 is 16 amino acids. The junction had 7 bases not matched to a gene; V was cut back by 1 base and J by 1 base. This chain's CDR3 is CASSLFASGPQETQYF. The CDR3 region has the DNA TGCGCCAGCAGCTTGTTCGCTAGCGGCCCCCAAGAGACCCAGTACTTC.

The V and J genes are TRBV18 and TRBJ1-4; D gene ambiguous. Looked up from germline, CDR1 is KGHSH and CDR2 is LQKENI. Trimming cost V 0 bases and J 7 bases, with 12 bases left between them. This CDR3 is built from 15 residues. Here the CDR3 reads CASSPPSVEGEKLFF. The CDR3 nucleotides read TGTGCCAGCTCACCACCGTCAGTCGAGGGTGAAAAACTGTTTTTT.

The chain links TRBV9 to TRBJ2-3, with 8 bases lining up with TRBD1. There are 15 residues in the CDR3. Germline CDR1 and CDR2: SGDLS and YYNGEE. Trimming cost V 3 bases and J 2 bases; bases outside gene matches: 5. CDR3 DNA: TGTGCCAGCAGCGGGACAGGGTTAGACACAGATACGCAGTATTTT. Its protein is CASSGTGLDTDTQYF.

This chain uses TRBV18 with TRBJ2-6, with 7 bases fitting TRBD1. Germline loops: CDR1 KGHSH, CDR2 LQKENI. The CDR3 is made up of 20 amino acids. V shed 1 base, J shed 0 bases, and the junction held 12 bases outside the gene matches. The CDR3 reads CASSPLLPGQPSSGANVLTF. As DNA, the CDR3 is TGTGCCAGCTCACCACTACTCCCGGGACAGCCTAGCTCTGGGGCCAACGTCCTGACTTTC.

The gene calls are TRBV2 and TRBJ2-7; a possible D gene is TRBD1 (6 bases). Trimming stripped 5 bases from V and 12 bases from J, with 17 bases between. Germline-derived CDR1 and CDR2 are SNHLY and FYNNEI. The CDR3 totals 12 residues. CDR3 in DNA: TGTGCCAGCAGTAACGACTACAGGGAGAGGTACTTC. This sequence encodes CASSNDYRERYF. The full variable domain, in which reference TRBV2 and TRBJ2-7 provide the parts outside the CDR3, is EPEVTQTPSHQVTQMGQEVILRCVPISNHLYFYWYRQILGQKVEFLVSFYNNEISEKSEIFDDQFSVERPDGSNFTLKIRSTKLEDSAMYFCASSNDYRERYFGPGTRLTVT.

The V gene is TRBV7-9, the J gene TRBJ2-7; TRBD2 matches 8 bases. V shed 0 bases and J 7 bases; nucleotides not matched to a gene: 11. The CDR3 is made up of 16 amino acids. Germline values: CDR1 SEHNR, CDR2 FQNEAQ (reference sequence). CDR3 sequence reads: CASSLAVSGAEREQYF. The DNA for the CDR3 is TGTGCCAGCAGCTTAGCGGTTAGCGGGGCGGAGAGGGAGCAGTACTTC.